The 19 T cell receptor beta chains presented below share a single source sample, sequenced in a study of blood T cell repertoires in COVID-19. Measured with immunoSEQ multiplex PCR; TCRdb has only the in-frame clones, and not every one. This table holds about 210,000 clones, about 92% found once. The sample was peripheral blood. Every receptor here comes from a young man with acute or convalescent COVID-19.

The genes are TRBV28 and TRBJ2-7; D is perhaps TRBD2 (6 bases). Germline V gene data show CDR1 as MDHEN and CDR2 as SYDVKM. This CDR3 comprises 14 residues. Trimming pared 1 base from V and 2 bases from J, leaving 9 bases between. In DNA form, the CDR3 reads TGTGCCAGCAGTTTATCAGGGAGGACCTACGAGCAGTACTTC. It translates to CASSLSGRTYEQYF.

The V call is TRBV4-1, the J call TRBJ2-6; D perhaps matches TRBD1 (6 bases). Trimming shortened V by 1 base and J by 3 bases, and 19 bases separated the two germline ends. Germline V gene data show CDR1 as MGHRA and CDR2 as YSYEKL. The CDR3 is made up of 19 amino acids. The CDR3 region is CASSQATGKSLDGANVLTF. In DNA form, the CDR3 reads TGCGCCAGCAGCCAAGCCACAGGGAAATCATTAGATGGGGCCAACGTCCTGACTTTC.

This clone was seen just once. This chain joins TRBV6-5 and TRBJ2-3; D is perhaps TRBD1 (5 bases). The CDR3 is made up of 15 amino acids. The germline V gene encodes CDR1 MNHEY and CDR2 SVGAGI. V was cut by 4 bases and J by 0 bases, with 11 bases left in between. As DNA, the CDR3 is TGTGCCAGCAGTTTCATGAAGGGGAGCACAGATACGCAGTATTTT. It yields the protein CASSFMKGSTDTQYF.

V gene TRBV10-2 combines with J gene TRBJ1-4; 10 bases fit TRBD1. This CDR3 has 15 residues. V lost 6 bases and J lost 2; bases outside the gene matches: 3. Per the germline V gene, CDR1 is WSHSY and CDR2 is SAAADI. DNA of the CDR3: TGCGCCAGCAGGGGGACAGGGGCCACTAATGAAAAACTGTTTTTT. Its translation is CASRGTGATNEKLFF.

The chain joins TRBV5-6 to TRBJ2-5; TRBD1 might be the D (6 bases). This CDR3 region has 15 residues. V shed 4 bases and J shed 1 base, with 14 bases lying between them. CDR1 and CDR2 (germline): SGHDT, YYEEEE. The CDR3 loop is CASSPQGPSQETQYF. CDR3 in DNA: TGTGCCAGCAGCCCTCAGGGGCCTAGCCAAGAGACCCAGTACTTC. Looking up the rest from reference TRBV5-6 and TRBJ2-5 gives the full variable domain: DAGVTQSPTHLIKTRGQQVTLRCSPKSGHDTVSWYQQALGQGPQFIFQYYEEEERQRGNFPDRFSGHQFPNYSSELNVNALLLGDSALYLCASSPQGPSQETQYFGPGTRLLVL.

The chain combines TRBV9 with TRBJ1-2; the D gene is possibly TRBD1 (5 bases). Germline lookup yields CDR1 SGDLS and CDR2 YYNGEE. Trimming took off 4 bases at V and 8 bases at J, with 18 bases between the two ends. This CDR3 contains 14 residues. CDR3 loop: CASSPQGAGVGYTF. CDR3 bases: TGTGCCAGCAGCCCCCAAGGGGCGGGGGTAGGCTACACCTTC.

The chain links TRBV19 to TRBJ1-1; no clear D gene. Germline V gene data show CDR1 as LNHDA and CDR2 as SQIVND (reference sequence). CDR3 length: 13 residues. Trimming removed 4 bases from V and 1 base from J, with 7 bases in between. CDR3 in DNA: TGTGCCAGTAGTACCCGACAGAACACTGAAGCTTTCTTT. Translating it yields CASSTRQNTEAFF.

The V gene is TRBV2, the J gene TRBJ2-7, with 8 bases identical to TRBD2. Losses at the gene ends were 3 bases for V and 4 bases for J; bases not matched to a gene: 5. The CDR3 contains 14 residues. Per germline, CDR1 SNHLY and CDR2 FYNNEI. The CDR3 spells CASSDDGREYEQYF. The CDR3 DNA follows: TGTGCCAGCAGTGACGACGGGAGGGAGTACGAGCAGTACTTC.

This clone was seen a single time. The chain employs TRBV5-1 and TRBJ2-3, with TRBD2 matching 7 bases. Per the germline V gene, CDR1 is SGHRS and CDR2 is YFSETQ. The ends lost 4 bases at V and 5 bases at J; junction bases unmatched: 10. The CDR3 length is 15 residues. CDR3 residues: CASSPAPGGGDTQYF. In nucleotides, the CDR3 is TGCGCCAGCAGCCCCGCGCCGGGGGGAGGAGATACGCAGTATTTT.

V gene TRBV9 combines with J gene TRBJ2-2; 7 bases are a match to TRBD2. CDR1 is SGDLS and CDR2 is YYNGEE in the germline V gene. Trimming took 3 bases from V and 7 from J; bases not matched to a gene: 9. The CDR3 loop spans 15 amino acids. As DNA, the CDR3 is TGTGCCAGCAGCGAGGGACTACTGCAGGGCGGGGAGCTGTTTTTT. Protein product: CASSEGLLQGGELFF. The whole variable domain, filled in from reference TRBV9 and TRBJ2-2, reads DSGVTQTPKHLITATGQRVTLRCSPRSGDLSVYWYQQSLDQGLQFLIQYYNGEERAKGNILERFSAQQFPDLHSELNLSSLELGDSALYFCASSEGLLQGGELFFGEGSRLTVL.

This chain links TRBV5-4 with TRBJ1-1; tentatively, D is TRBD1 (5 bases). The germline V gene encodes CDR1 SGHNT and CDR2 YYREEE (reference sequence). The CDR3 is 14 residues long. The V end was cut by 4 bases, the J end by 2 bases, with 12 bases between. The CDR3 loop is CASSGSGENTEAFF. DNA of the CDR3: TGTGCCAGCAGCGGATCGGGGGAAAACACTGAAGCTTTCTTT.

This chain connects TRBV9 to TRBJ1-3, with no clear D. CDR3 length equals 14 residues. Germline assignment: CDR1 SGDLS and CDR2 YYNGEE. Trimming took 0 bases from V and 3 from J, leaving 7 bases between them. CDR3 loop: CASSVGRDGNTIYF. As DNA, the CDR3 is TGTGCCAGCAGCGTAGGTCGGGATGGAAACACCATATATTTT.

The chain couples TRBV19 to TRBJ1-1; 8 bases agree with TRBD1. Trimming at V came to 7 bases and at J to 5 bases, leaving 9 bases not matched to a gene. The germline CDR1 and CDR2 sequences are LNHDA and SQIVND (reference sequence). There are 14 residues in the CDR3. CDR3 nucleotide sequence: TGTGCCAGTACCTTCCCCACAGGGGGGACTGAAGCTTTCTTT. As protein: CASTFPTGGTEAFF.

This chain connects TRBV15 to TRBJ2-7; no clear D. This CDR3 is built from 15 residues. Looked up from germline, CDR1 is LNHNV and CDR2 is YYDKDF (reference sequence). Trimming stripped 3 bases from V and 0 bases from J, with 12 bases between. The CDR3 coding sequence is TGTGCCACCAGCAGGATCGTAGAAAGCTCCTACGAGCAGTACTTC. The encoded protein is CATSRIVESSYEQYF.

The rearrangement joins TRBV27 to TRBJ2-1, with 7 bases aligning to TRBD2. The trim removed 5 bases at V and 6 bases at J, leaving 10 bases unmatched. This CDR3 is 15 amino acids long. Germline V gene lookup returns CDR1 MNHEY and CDR2 SMNVEV (reference sequence). As DNA, the CDR3 is TGTGCCAGCAGTCCCTTGGGGTTAGCGGGCAATGAGCAGTTCTTC. Protein: CASSPLGLAGNEQFF.

The gene calls are TRBV5-4 and TRBJ1-4, with unresolved D. Trimming took off 5 bases at V and 0 bases at J, with 8 bases between the two ends. Germline V CDR1 and CDR2: SGHNT, YYREEE (reference sequence). This CDR3 region has 14 residues. The CDR3 sequence: CASSRSTTNEKLFF. DNA of the CDR3: TGTGCCAGCAGTAGATCTACAACTAATGAAAAACTGTTTTTT.

The chain combines TRBV5-1 with TRBJ2-7, with TRBD1 as a possible D gene (7 bases). CDR3 size: 14 residues. With 5 bases removed from V and 6 bases from J, the gap between germline ends came to 18 bases. Germline V gene data show CDR1 as SGHRS and CDR2 as YFSETQ. CDR3 coding DNA: TGCGCCAGCAGGGGAGGCAGGGGGGTCCTCGAGCAGTACTTC. This encodes CASRGGRGVLEQYF.

The genes are TRBV6-5 and TRBJ1-1, with TRBD1 as a possible D gene (5 bases). The CDR3 extends over 15 amino acids. V lost 6 bases, J lost 10 bases, and 24 bases lay in between. Germline-derived CDR1 and CDR2 are MNHEY and SVGAGI. The CDR3 nucleotides are TGTGCCAGCAGATCCACACCGGGACTATCCGAGGGAGCTTTCTTT. Translation gives CASRSTPGLSEGAFF.

This clone occurred once. This chain joins TRBV7-6 and TRBJ2-7; tentatively, D is TRBD2 (6 bases). Trimming left V 5 bases short and J 3 bases short, with 11 bases between. Per germline, CDR1 SGHVS and CDR2 FNYEAQ. CDR3 size: 13 residues. CDR3 loop: CASSHVGSYEQYF. The CDR3 bases are TGTGCCAGCAGCCACGTCGGGAGCTACGAGCAGTACTTC.